Below, 2 T cell receptor beta chains from the same sample are listed, as sequenced in a study of T cells after yellow fever vaccination. In TCRdb, the 5' RACE reads were re-called with MiXCR into one record per CDR3 protein. The sample contains around 400,000 distinct CDR3 sequences, around 10% of which appear only once. Source: PBMCs, taken on the day of the first yellow fever vaccination. Every receptor here comes from a man aged 18-30 years who received the YFV17D yellow fever vaccine.

This clonotype showed up just a few times. The chain is built from TRBV20-1 and TRBJ2-1; 10 positions agree with TRBD2. Looked up from germline, CDR1 is DFQATT and CDR2 is SNEGSKA (reference sequence). The CDR3 runs to 15 residues. V lost 7 bases, J lost 9 bases, and 15 bases stayed unmatched. The CDR3 loop is CSEARSGGGEVEQFF. The CDR3 bases are TGCAGTGAAGCCCGAAGCGGGGGGGGCGAGGTTGAGCAGTTCTTC.

This clonotype showed up just a few times. The chain uses TRBV4-3 and TRBJ1-2; 10 bases line up with TRBD1. Germline lookup yields CDR1 LGHNA and CDR2 YSLEER. CDR3 size: 15 residues. Trimming removed 1 base from V and 5 bases from J; junction bases left unmatched: 4. CDR3 nucleotides: TGCGCCAGCAGCCAAGGACCGGGACAGGGGTATGGCTACACCTTC. As protein: CASSQGPGQGYGYTF.